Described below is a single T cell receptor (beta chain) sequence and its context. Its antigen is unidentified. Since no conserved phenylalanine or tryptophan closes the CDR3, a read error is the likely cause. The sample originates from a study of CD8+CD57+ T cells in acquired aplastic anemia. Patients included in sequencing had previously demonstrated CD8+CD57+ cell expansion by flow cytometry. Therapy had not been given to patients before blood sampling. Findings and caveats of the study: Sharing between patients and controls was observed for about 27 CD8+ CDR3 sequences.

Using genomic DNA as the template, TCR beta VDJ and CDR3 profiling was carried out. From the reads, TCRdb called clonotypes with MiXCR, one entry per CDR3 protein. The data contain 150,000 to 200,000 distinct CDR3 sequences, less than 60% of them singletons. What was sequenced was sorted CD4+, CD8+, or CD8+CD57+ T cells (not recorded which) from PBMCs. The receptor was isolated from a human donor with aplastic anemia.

The CDR3 sequence: CASSHRGDEQYS. DNA for the CDR3: TGTGCCAGCAGCCACCGGGGGGACGAGCAGTACTCC. The chain is built from TRBV13 and TRBJ2-7, with 7 bases identical to TRBD2. The germline V gene has CDR1 PRHDT and CDR2 FYEKMQ (reference sequence). The CDR3 loop spans 12 amino acids. After removal of 5 bases from V and 5 bases from J, the junction contained 3 bases not matched to a gene.